This paragraph covers one T cell receptor (beta chain) sequence. Its antigen is currently unknown. One end of the junction is discordant with germline, which a read error may explain. The data were taken from a study of beta chain features in type 1 diabetes. Study findings and constraints: Because the template was cDNA, high-expressing cells might be over-represented.

CD4+ naive, central memory, regulatory and stem cell-like memory subsets were isolated by sorting on CD45RO/CCR7/CD25/CD127/CD95/CD27. This CDR3 contains 12 residues. Germline CDR1 is KGHSH and CDR2 is LQKENI. Expressed TCRB transcripts were sequenced because the entire RNA isolate underwent reverse transcription. This table comes from immunoSEQ multiplex PCR, and its TCRdb copy is limited to in-frame clones, with some not included. This sample has 810,000 or so clones, with around a sixth found just once. Material for sequencing was naive CD4+ T cells from blood. The genes are TRBV18 and TRBJ2-7, with a possible D match to TRBD2 (6 bases). The clonotype originates from a woman between 18 and 29 years old in good health. CDR3 region: CASSPGTDEQYF. The CDR3 nucleotides are TGTGCCAGCTCACCGGGGACTGACGAACAGTACTTC.